The present T cell receptor (beta chain) was sequenced within a study of blood T cell repertoires in COVID-19. In the study overall: From T cells, B-cell-depleted T cells, or PBMCs came the material, which was cDNA or gDNA.

Original processing notes: Using reference gene primer amplification, nucleated cell counts were estimated. The protocol was immunoSEQ multiplex PCR, while the TCRdb copy is restricted to in-frame clones and leaves out a portion. That table furnishes V, J and clone size, whereas the DNA furnished D and trimming. The data contain about 11,000 clones, about four fifths of them seen just once; the ten biggest clones take up approximately 33%. The source of this sequence is a man aged 45-65 years with active COVID-19. The sequenced sample was peripheral blood.

The CDR3 DNA follows: TGTGCCATCAATCCGACTAGCGGGCCTTATAATGAGCAGTTCTTC. Protein sequence: CAINPTSGPYNEQFF. The chain combines TRBV10-3 with TRBJ2-1; 10 bases map to TRBD2. Germline CDR1 reads ENHRY; CDR2 reads SYGVKD. This CDR3 is built from 15 residues. The V gene end was trimmed by 7 bases and the J gene end by 7 bases; junction bases not matched to a gene: 10.